One and the same sample provided the 13 T cell receptor beta chains below, sequenced in a study of OX40 agonist ivuxolimab in advanced cancers. Using immunoSEQ multiplex PCR, the repertoire was profiled, and TCRdb retains in-frame clones only, with some absent. The top ten clones hold 2% to 2.5% of a sample with roughly 18,000 clones, roughly four fifths of them seen once. Material: CD4+ or CD8+ T cells sorted from blood, obtained in a trial of the OX40 agonist ivuxolimab. The receptors stem from an adult with an advanced solid tumor such as melanoma, head and neck, liver or kidney cancer.

V and J are TRBV18 and TRBJ2-2; D is ambiguous. CDR1 is KGHSH and CDR2 is LQKENI in the germline V gene. Trimming took off 5 bases at V and 4 bases at J, with 11 bases between the two ends. This CDR3 is 14 amino acids long. The CDR3 spells CASSSTVGTGELFF. In DNA form, the CDR3 reads TGTGCCAGCTCATCCACCGTGGGCACCGGGGAGCTGTTTTTT. The variable domain in full, completed from reference TRBV18 and TRBJ2-2, reads NAGVMQNPRHLVRRRGQEARLRCSPMKGHSHVYWYRQLPEEGLKFMVYLQKENIIDESGMPKERFSAEFPKEGPSILRIQQVVRGDSAAYFCASSSTVGTGELFFGEGSRLTVL.

The J gene is TRBJ2-2, the V gene TRBV7-2; D is undetermined. The CDR3 runs to 12 residues. Germline V lookup: CDR1 SGHTA, CDR2 FQGNSA. V lost 5 bases and J 6 bases, leaving 7 bases between the germline ends. DNA of the CDR3: TGTGCCAGCAGCCCTGTGGCCGGGGAGCTGTTTTTT. Protein sequence: CASSPVAGELFF.

The chain employs TRBV5-1 and TRBJ2-2; 9 bases align to TRBD2. Germline lookup yields CDR1 SGHRS and CDR2 YFSETQ. J was trimmed by 5 bases and V by 2 bases; bases with no gene match: 4. This CDR3 has 15 amino acids. The CDR3 loop reads CASSLGLASTGELFF. DNA of the CDR3: TGCGCCAGCAGCTTAGGACTAGCGAGTACCGGGGAGCTGTTTTTT.

In this sample, this clone turned up a few times. The chain couples TRBV27 to TRBJ2-3; D is unclear. The CDR3 is 14 residues long. Germline CDR1 is MNHEY and CDR2 is SMNVEV (reference sequence). V lost 3 bases and J lost 2, with 9 bases in between. The CDR3 sequence is CASSLEQPTDTQYF. CDR3 bases: TGTGCCAGCAGTTTGGAGCAGCCCACAGATACGCAGTATTTT.

The DNA of the CDR3 is TGCGCCAGCAGCTTGGGCCGGGACACCTCTCTAACACTTCAAGAGACCCAGTACTTC. As protein: CASSLGRDTSLTLQETQYF. The gene calls are TRBV5-1 and TRBJ2-5; a possible D gene is TRBD1 (6 bases). CDR1 is SGHRS, CDR2 YFSETQ, per germline. Trimming stripped 0 bases from V and 2 bases from J, with 23 bases between. The CDR3 sequence is 19 residues long.

This chain joins TRBV6-5 and TRBJ1-1, with D maybe TRBD1 (5 bases). The CDR3 consists of 13 residues. V was shortened by 5 bases and J by 1 base, with 8 bases between the two germline ends. The germline V gene has CDR1 MNHEY and CDR2 SVGAGI. The CDR3 loop is CASSTDRNTEAFF. The CDR3 DNA reads TGTGCCAGCAGTACCGACAGGAACACTGAAGCTTTCTTT.

This clone appeared a single time. The chain links TRBV6-5 to TRBJ1-6; D not certain. CDR3 length equals 11 residues. V gave up 6 bases and J gave up 11 bases, with 8 bases separating them. Germline V gene sequence: CDR1 MNHEY, CDR2 SVGAGI. CDR3 residues: CASSGPAPLHF. DNA of the CDR3: TGTGCCAGCAGCGGGCCAGCACCCCTCCACTTT.

The chain couples TRBV21-1 to TRBJ2-4; the table names TRBD1, a call not compared with the DNA. TRBV21-1 is a recognized pseudogene. This CDR3 contains 13 residues. CDR3 region: CASSGTPKNIQYF. CDR3 in DNA: TGTGCCAGTTCCGGGACACCTAAAAACATTCAGTACTTC.

This chain joins TRBV30 and TRBJ2-3, with unresolved D. V was cut by 5 bases and J by 7 bases, with 13 bases left in between. Germline CDR1 reads GTSNPN; CDR2 reads SVGIG (reference sequence). CDR3 size: 12 residues. The CDR3 here is CAWARVRNTQYF. The CDR3 region has the DNA TGTGCCTGGGCCCGGGTCCGGAATACGCAGTATTTT.

This chain uses TRBV29-1 with TRBJ2-3, with 8 bases identical to TRBD1. The germline CDR1 and CDR2 sequences are SQVTM and ANQGSEA. The CDR3 is made up of 15 amino acids. J was trimmed by 2 bases and V by 6 bases; bases with no gene match: 10. CDR3 loop: CSVRTGTSSTDTQYF. In nucleotides, the CDR3 is TGCAGCGTAAGGACAGGGACAAGTTCCACAGATACGCAGTATTTT.

The rearrangement joins TRBV29-1 to TRBJ1-5; D is undetermined. Germline values: CDR1 SQVTM, CDR2 ANQGSEA. V shed 6 bases and J shed 5 bases, with 11 bases lying between them. This CDR3 has 12 amino acids. The CDR3 reads CSVRGKDQPQHF. DNA of the CDR3: TGCAGCGTCCGGGGAAAAGATCAGCCCCAGCATTTT.

J is TRBJ1-4 and V is TRBV10-3; TRBD1 is a possible D gene (6 bases). CDR1 ENHRY and CDR2 SYGVKD come from the germline V gene. Trimming took off 6 bases at V and 3 bases at J, with 11 bases between the two ends. This CDR3 contains 14 residues. CDR3 region: CAISQGRANEKLFF. The CDR3 nucleotides are TGTGCCATCAGCCAGGGGAGGGCTAATGAAAAACTGTTTTTT.

The chain employs TRBV7-6 and TRBJ2-7; 10 bases fit TRBD1. The CDR3 covers 15 residues. The trim removed 5 bases at V and 1 base at J, leaving 5 bases unmatched. CDR1 SGHVS and CDR2 FNYEAQ come from the germline V gene. The DNA for the CDR3 is TGTGCCAGCAGCCGGGACAGGGGACGTTCCTACGAGCAGTACTTC. Its translation: CASSRDRGRSYEQYF. The full variable domain, in which reference TRBV7-6 and TRBJ2-7 provide the parts outside the CDR3, is GAGVSQSPRYKVTKRGQDVALRCDPISGHVSLYWYRQALGQGPEFLTYFNYEAQQDKSGLPNDRFSAERPEGSISTLTIQRTEQRDSAMYRCASSRDRGRSYEQYFGPGTRLTVT.